Included here is one T cell receptor (beta chain) sequence, with context. It has no known antigen specificity. The record has no base qualities; no much larger clone is one base away. The CDR3 sequence holds 16 residues, the cysteine and phenylalanine included. The DNA shown is the 48-base CDR3, in frame from base 1. V trim: 2 bases; J trim: 3 bases; unmatched bases: 2. Looking up the germline V gene yields CDR1 SGHRS and CDR2 YFSETQ. In the prospective study, participants were 18 to 89 years old, resided in about two dozen geographic areas of the United States, and were enrolled through a virtual design. In the prospective study, cohorts were assigned on the basis of participant-reported clinical history obtained from a screening survey and a study questionnaire. For ImmuneRACE Cohort 3, a participant was defined as recovered based on two consecutive negative NP/OP PCR tests, clearance by a healthcare professional, or resolution of symptoms. Mobile phlebotomists in the prospective study collected whole blood, serum and a nasopharyngeal or oropharyngeal swab from every participant. Additional blood draws and questionnaires over an approximately 2-month period could optionally be provided by prospective study participants. Prospective study blood samples were shipped either frozen or at room temperature before DNA extraction.

These data are taken from a study of blood T cell repertoires in COVID-19 (dated by TCRdb to the early 2020s). Background on the whole study: Samples from collaborators originated in the United States, Italy and Spain and spanned both the acute and convalescent phases of COVID-19. The material from the prospective study consisted of cDNA or gDNA derived from T cells, B-cell-depleted T cells, or PBMCs. Deeply sampled blood TCRbeta repertoires from subjects exposed to, actively infected with, or recovered from COVID-19 were included in the dataset. Samples came from the ongoing ImmuneRACE study (first 160 participants) plus 1,254 subjects from 6 global collaborators. HLA class I and class II types, where available, came from metadata supplied by the sample provider rather than from assay-based typing. The repertoires were released in a freely available public database intended as a resource for research on the immune response to SARS-CoV-2. Nearly every sample came with metadata listing a de-identified subject ID, COVID-19 status, age in years and sex.

The paper as a whole reports these results and caveats: The amount of clinical and demographic metadata varied by source and participant and was provided uncurated.

TCRbeta CDR3 regions were amplified from genomic DNA by means of the immunoSEQ Assay, a bias-controlled multiplex PCR. As for the authors' bioinformatics: The number of nucleated cells in each sample was estimated by amplification of reference gene primers within the assay. To quantify the absolute abundance of each unique TCRbeta CDR3 rearrangement, sequence reads were collapsed and filtered. For each sample, productive Simpson clonality was calculated as the square root of Simpson's diversity index across productive rearrangements. TCRdb stores this immuneACCESS table with in-frame sequences only. Part of the clones is absent; in the studies checked, under half of the shortfall reflects unresolved V genes, and no reason is known for the rest. That table furnishes V, J and clone size, whereas the DNA furnished D and trimming. Counted in this sample were a few hundred thousand clones; about 88% of them appeared once. The top ten clones comprise around 8% of the sample.

The sequence is built from TRBV5-1 and TRBJ2-2; the central 12 bases match TRBD2. The sample comprised PBMCs or T cells enriched from blood (not recorded which). This sequence was found in a woman aged 60-75 years who had recovered from COVID-19. The sequence in DNA is TGCGCCAGCAGCTTACTAGCGGGGGGATACACCGGGGAGCTGTTTTTT. Its protein product is CASSLLAGGYTGELFF.